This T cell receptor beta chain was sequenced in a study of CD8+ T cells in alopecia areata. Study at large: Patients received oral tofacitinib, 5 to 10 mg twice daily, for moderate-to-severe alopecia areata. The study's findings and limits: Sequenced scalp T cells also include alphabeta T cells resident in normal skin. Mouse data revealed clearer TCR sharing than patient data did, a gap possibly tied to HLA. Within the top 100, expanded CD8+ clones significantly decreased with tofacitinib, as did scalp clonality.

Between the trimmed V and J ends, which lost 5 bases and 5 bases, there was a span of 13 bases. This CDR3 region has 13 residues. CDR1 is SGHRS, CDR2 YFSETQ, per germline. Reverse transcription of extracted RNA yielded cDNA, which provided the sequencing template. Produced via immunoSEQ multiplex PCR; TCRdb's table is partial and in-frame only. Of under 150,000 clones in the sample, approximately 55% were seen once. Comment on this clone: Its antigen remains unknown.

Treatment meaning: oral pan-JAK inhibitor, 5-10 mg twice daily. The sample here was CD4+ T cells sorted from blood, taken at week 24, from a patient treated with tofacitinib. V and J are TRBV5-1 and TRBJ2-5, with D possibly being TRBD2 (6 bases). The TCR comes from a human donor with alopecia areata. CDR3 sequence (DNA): TGCGCCAGCAGTCTCGGGGGTGTGGAGACCCAGTACTTC. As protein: CASSLGGVETQYF.